This entry describes one T cell receptor (beta chain). What it binds is not known. The sample comes from a study of cytomegalovirus exposure and HLA in healthy donors. Overall study findings and caveats: In a later analysis, across HLA loci, associated TCR counts were highest for DRB1, lowest for HLA-C. Later genetic work tied a missense DCLRE1C variant to beta-chain V and J trimming.

The CDR3 length is 14 residues. Germline assignment: CDR1 SNHLY and CDR2 FYNNEI. Deletions cut 4 bases from V and 1 base from J, with 10 bases between. PCR amplification relied on 60 Vbeta primers (plus 13 Jbeta primers). Sequencing used immunoSEQ multiplex PCR; TCRdb keeps in-frame clones, though not all of them. The sample consists of about 150,000 clones, about two thirds of them appearing once. Sequenced input: PBMCs. The chain has TRBV2 and TRBJ2-5; no clear D. This clonotype was sampled from a woman aged 40-49 years in good health and CMV-seronegative. The chain's CDR3 is CASSALGPQETQYF. As DNA, the CDR3 is TGTGCCAGCAGTGCCCTAGGCCCCCAAGAGACCCAGTACTTC.